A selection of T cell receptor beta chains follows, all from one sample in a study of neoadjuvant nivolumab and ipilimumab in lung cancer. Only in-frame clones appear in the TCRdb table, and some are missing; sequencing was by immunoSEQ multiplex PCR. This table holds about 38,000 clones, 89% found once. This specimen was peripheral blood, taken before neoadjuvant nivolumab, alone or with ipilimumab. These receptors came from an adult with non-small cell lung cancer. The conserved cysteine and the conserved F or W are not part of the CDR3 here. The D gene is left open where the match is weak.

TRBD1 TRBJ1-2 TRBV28 ASSLNGLGQGNYGYT
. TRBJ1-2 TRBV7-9 ASRRDGEYGYT
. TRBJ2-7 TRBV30 ACLHEGRFDYEQY
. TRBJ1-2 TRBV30 AWSVLGGYGYT
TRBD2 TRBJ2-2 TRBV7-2 ASSLPPRTSGSPGELF
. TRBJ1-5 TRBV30 AWARDPDQPQH
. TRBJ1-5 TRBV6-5 ASSSGHSGHQPQH
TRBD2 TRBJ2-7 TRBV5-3 ARSSPPERDSYEQY
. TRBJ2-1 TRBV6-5 ASRTGPTYNEQF
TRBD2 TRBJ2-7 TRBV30 AWRLALAGSEQY
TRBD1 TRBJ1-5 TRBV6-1 ASFPGQGGQPQH
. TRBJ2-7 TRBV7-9 ASSNARGTDEQY
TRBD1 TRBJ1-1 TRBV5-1 ASQTGGVYTEAF
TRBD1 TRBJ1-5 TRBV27 ASDRLDRGRGNQPQH
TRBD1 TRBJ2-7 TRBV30 AWSKGQGAGEQY
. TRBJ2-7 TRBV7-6 ASSDRSETRSYEQY
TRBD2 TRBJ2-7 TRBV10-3 AISSDRGEGPSYEQY
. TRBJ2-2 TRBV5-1 ASRVGYRNTGELF
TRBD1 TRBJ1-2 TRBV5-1 ASSLPTGRYGYT
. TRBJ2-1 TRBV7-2 ATAAHRDYNEQF
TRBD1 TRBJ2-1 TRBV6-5 ATKQGQYNEQF
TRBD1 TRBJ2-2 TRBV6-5 ASSSTGGANTGELF
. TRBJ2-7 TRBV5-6 ASSLGRDYEQY
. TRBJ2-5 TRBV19 ASSRGGGGETQY
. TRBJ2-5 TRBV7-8 ASSQGPKETQY
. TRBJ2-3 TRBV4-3 ASSQDRVYTQY
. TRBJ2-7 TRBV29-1 SVGDLYEQY
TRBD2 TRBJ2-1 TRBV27 ASSLGASGYNEQF
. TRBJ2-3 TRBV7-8 ASSLISSTDTQY
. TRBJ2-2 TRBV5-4 ASRPAGGELF
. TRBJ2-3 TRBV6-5 ASRLGAASTDTQY
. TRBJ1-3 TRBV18 ASSPILTGPSGNTIY
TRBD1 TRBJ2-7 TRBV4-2 ASSRAHRGAYEQY
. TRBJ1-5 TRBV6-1 ASSEWVQPQH
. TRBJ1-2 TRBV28 ASRQGRGNYGYT
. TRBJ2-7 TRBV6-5 ATRASRTYEQY
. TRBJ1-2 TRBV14 ASSQDLDSWTYGYT
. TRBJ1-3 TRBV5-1 ASIPAGNTIY
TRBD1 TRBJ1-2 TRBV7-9 ASSSGTGGHGYT
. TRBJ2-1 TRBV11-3 ASSLSQWGRSSNNEQF
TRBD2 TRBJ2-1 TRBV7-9 ASSLERTSGTGNEQF
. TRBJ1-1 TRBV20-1 SPSDFSRAF
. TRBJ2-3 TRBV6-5 ASSYSGTDTQY
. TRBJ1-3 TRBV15 ATSRDRTSGNTIY
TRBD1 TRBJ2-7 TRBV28 ASSAGQGSYYEQY
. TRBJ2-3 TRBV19 ASSLTSSGSADTQY
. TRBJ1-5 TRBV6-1 ASDRRANQPQH
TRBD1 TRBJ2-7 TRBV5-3 ARSLRGGNEQY
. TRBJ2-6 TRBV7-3 ASGPRSQRRSGANVLT
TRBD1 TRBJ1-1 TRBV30 AWGTGNLNTEAF
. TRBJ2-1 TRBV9 ASSVVGGVSNEQF
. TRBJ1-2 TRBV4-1 ASKPPGDRGYT
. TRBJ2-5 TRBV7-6 ASSFLGGAQETQY
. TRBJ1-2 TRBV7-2 ASSLISVDGYT
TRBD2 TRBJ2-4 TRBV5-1 ASSITGTSENIQY
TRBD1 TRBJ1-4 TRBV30 AWTSDRVNRKLF
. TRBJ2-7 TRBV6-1 ASSEYFYEQY